This T cell receptor (beta chain) was obtained from a study of shared clonotypes between healthy human individuals (dated by TCRdb to about 2020). About the full investigation: A few men and a couple of women, aged 18 to 49 years, made up the cohort. Different laboratories and diverse techniques were used to prepare libraries and sequence TCR repertoires, to increase sequencing depth and limit assay-specific biases. Per donor, leukapheresis produced somewhere between about 0.9 and 9 billion PBMCs. Per donor, three plates each were used for CD4 naive and CD4 memory, two for CD8 naive, and one for CD8 memory. Blood TCR repertoires of about 5 healthy adults were deeply sequenced to estimate repertoire size and the extent of clonotype sharing between individuals. The full study reports these points: Because the study included only a small number of donors, the genetic and exposure-history diversity represented was limited. Naive subsets generally had larger estimated clonotype richness than memory subsets did. Incomplete sequencing was indicated by rarefaction of sorted-subset datasets, despite the large sequencing depth. Compared with non-shared clonotypes, the clonotypes found in all four sorted-subset donors had higher generation probabilities. When several donors were compared, the shared fraction of clonotypes was around 5.1% for naive CD4, roughly 3.4% for naive CD8, more than 2% for memory CD4, and 0.35% to 0.4% for memory CD8. Based on pairwise subsampling, the degree of clonotype sharing among donors was expected to be affected by sequencing depth. Sampling was limited to blood, and TCR repertoires in tissue likely differ from TCR repertoires in blood.

Using the deep immunoSEQ assay, TCR CDR3 regions were amplified from genomic DNA by multiplex PCR. For each cell subset, the extracted genomic DNA was distributed evenly across all wells of several immunoSEQ 96-well plates, and each plate served as one replicate. For sorted subsets, 150 to 250 ng genomic DNA, equal to about 30,000 T cell genomes, was loaded into each replicate PCR. Purified libraries were measured with a Qubit 3.0 fluorometer, size-checked on a Bioanalyzer 2100, and measured again with the KAPA Library Quantification kit. Every immunoSEQ 96-well plate was sequenced on a separate single-read 150-cycle Illumina NextSeq 550 flow cell. The study's own analysis went as follows. Because the immunoSEQ output held only junctional sequences and lacked quality scores, the filtering could not match the filtering applied to full-length reads. Sequences were annotated with PyIR, a Python wrapper for IgBLAST v1.9, using IMGT germline references to assign V/J genes and CDR3. Reads were removed for weak V/J assignments (E-value above 1e-6), missing CDR3, stop codons, out-of-frame junctions, or ambiguous translated residues. V3J clonotypes were defined as sequences sharing an identical inferred V gene, J gene, and CDR3 amino acid sequence. Percentage overlap between repertoires was calculated by dividing the number of shared unique clonotypes by the size of the smaller repertoire. RTK rarefaction, the Chao1 estimator, and Recon v2.1 estimates of unobserved clonotypes were used to assess repertoire richness. Generation probabilities were computed with OLGA for all TCRbeta clonotypes obtained by the gDNA method from several donors. TCRdb took over this immuneACCESS table, retaining in-frame rearrangements with V and J assigned. Such tables are incomplete; in checked studies, under half of the missing clones stem from an unresolved V gene, and the remainder is unexplained. That table gives V, J and clone size, and the DNA gave D and trimming. This sample lists 300,000 or so clones; around 67% were detected once. The ten largest clones add up to about 9.3% of the sample.

Healthy HIV-negative adults with no recently reported acute infections or vaccinations were included as donors. Only Caucasian adults living in Nashville, Tennessee, USA were represented among the donors. CD4+ T cells were enriched through magnetic negative selection, after which naive cells were positively selected on CD45RA and the remaining negative fraction served as the memory subset. Blood was collected by leukapheresis, and PBMCs were isolated by Ficoll-Histopaque density gradient centrifugation and then cryopreserved in liquid nitrogen vapor phase. Purity and quantity of every magnetically sorted T cell population were checked by analytical flow cytometry. From each sorted fraction, genomic DNA was isolated and quantified by UV absorbance on a Nanodrop 2000c. Of note for this clone: The specificity of this receptor is unknown. Nothing much larger sits one base from this clone, and base qualities are not available.

The receptor comes from a man between 25 and 39 years old in good health. Sample: memory CD4+ T cells sorted from blood. Explained via the paper, the cell subset or site label denotes: CD45RA-negative fraction.

Here the CDR3 is given as CASSDVGNEKLFF. The sequenced DNA is TGTGCCAGCTCAGATGTGGGGAATGAAAAACTGTTTTTT. Recombination linked TRBV18 to TRBJ1-4; confidence is insufficient to name the D gene. V loses 5 bases, J loses 5 bases, and the germline ends lie 9 bases apart. From the germline V gene, CDR1 is KGHSH and CDR2 is LQKENI. The CDR3 has 13 amino acids, counting the end cysteine and phenylalanine. Solely the CDR3 DNA is kept, with 39 bases framed from the first base. Outside the CDR3, residues come from the reference TRBV18 and TRBJ1-4 proteins, so the full variable domain is: NAGVMQNPRHLVRRRGQEARLRCSPMKGHSHVYWYRQLPEEGLKFMVYLQKENIIDESGMPKERFSAEFPKEGPSILRIQQVVRGDSAAYFCASSDVGNEKLFFGSGTQLSVL.